The 29 T cell receptor beta chains in this list originate from one sample, sequenced in a study of T cell responses to AZD1222 COVID-19 vaccine. Produced via immunoSEQ multiplex PCR; TCRdb's table is partial and in-frame only. The table lists roughly 140,000 clones, about 89% of them singletons. Sequencing was performed on peripheral blood, taken on day 0 of MenACWY control vaccination. These receptors all stem from an adult in good health.

The V gene is TRBV28, the J gene TRBJ1-2, with no clear D. The CDR3 spans 12 residues. Germline V gene data show CDR1 as MDHEN and CDR2 as SYDVKM. Between the trimmed V and J ends, which lost 6 bases and 4 bases, there was a span of 9 bases. The CDR3: CASSTVAYGYTF. The CDR3 DNA reads as TGTGCCAGCAGCACTGTAGCCTATGGCTACACCTTC.

The chain links TRBV6-4 to TRBJ2-3, with TRBD2 matching 11 bases. V lost 4 bases and J lost 4; bases outside the gene matches: 7. This CDR3 comprises 16 residues. Germline V gene lookup returns CDR1 MRHNA and CDR2 SNTAGT. CDR3 sequence reads: CASSVETSGGADTQYF. The CDR3, as DNA: TGTGCCAGCAGTGTAGAAACTAGCGGGGGAGCAGATACGCAGTATTTT.

This clone was seen a handful of times. The CDR3 is CASSALQGAGAFF. In nucleotides, the CDR3 is TGTGCCAGCAGTGCCTTACAGGGGGCTGGAGCTTTCTTT. V and J are TRBV12-3 or TRBV12-4 and TRBJ1-1, with 9 bases lining up with TRBD1. The trim removed 5 bases at V and 10 bases at J, leaving 8 bases unmatched. This CDR3 has 13 residues.

This chain links TRBV5-4 with TRBJ1-3; D is unclear. Trimming took 4 bases from V and 4 from J, leaving 18 bases between them. CDR1 is SGHNT and CDR2 is YYREEE in the germline V gene (reference sequence). The CDR3 contains 16 residues. Written as DNA, the CDR3 is TGTGCCAGCAGCCGGGCGGACGGACGGACCGGAAACACCATATATTTT. This translates into CASSRADGRTGNTIYF.

The J gene is TRBJ1-2, the V gene TRBV2; no clear D gene. The germline CDR1 and CDR2 sequences are SNHLY and FYNNEI. V was shortened by 3 bases and J by 5 bases, with 7 bases between the two germline ends. CDR3 size: 12 residues. CDR3 nucleotide sequence: TGTGCCAGCAGTGATTTGGGGTATGGCTACACCTTC. Translating gives CASSDLGYGYTF.

The chain employs TRBV10-2 and TRBJ1-1, with D possibly being TRBD1 (5 bases). The CDR3 sequence is 13 residues long. Germline V gene lookup returns CDR1 WSHSY and CDR2 SAAADI. V gave up 4 bases and J gave up 6 bases, with 12 bases separating them. The CDR3 loop reads CASSVQGPPEAFF. Written as DNA, the CDR3 is TGCGCCAGCAGTGTGCAGGGCCCCCCTGAAGCTTTCTTT.

The V call is TRBV29-1, the J call TRBJ2-1, with TRBD2 matching over 8 bases. V lost 6 bases to trimming and J lost 2 bases; unmatched junction nucleotides: 12. Germline V gene data show CDR1 as SQVTM and CDR2 as ANQGSEA. The CDR3 contains 16 residues. CDR3: CSVPGLAGRTYNEQFF. Written as DNA, the CDR3 is TGCAGCGTCCCCGGGTTAGCGGGACGTACCTACAATGAGCAGTTCTTC.

This clone turned up a few times. The chain carries TRBV10-3 and TRBJ2-3, with a possible D match to TRBD2 (6 bases). V shed 2 bases and J shed 2 bases, with 11 bases lying between them. Germline V gene lookup returns CDR1 ENHRY and CDR2 SYGVKD. This CDR3 has 15 amino acids. The CDR3 loop is CAISEVGGNTDTQYF. The CDR3, as DNA: TGTGCCATCAGTGAGGTTGGGGGGAACACAGATACGCAGTATTTT.

The gene calls are TRBV6-5 and TRBJ2-1, with 13 bases that match TRBD2. J lost 8 bases, V lost 0 bases, and 1 base had no gene match. Germline-derived CDR1 and CDR2 are MNHEY and SVGAGI. There are 15 residues in the CDR3. CDR3 in DNA: TGTGCCAGCAGTTACTCAACTAGCGGGAGGGATGAGCAGTTCTTC. The encoded protein is CASSYSTSGRDEQFF.

The chain joins TRBV28 to TRBJ1-4; a weak D match, TRBD1 (5 bases). V was shortened by 5 bases and J by 4 bases, with 14 bases between the two germline ends. Germline CDR1 is MDHEN and CDR2 is SYDVKM. The CDR3 totals 15 residues. The CDR3 sequence: CASSPRVGGNEKLFF. CDR3 in DNA: TGTGCCAGCAGTCCTAGGGTCGGGGGTAATGAAAAACTGTTTTTT.

This chain uses TRBV9 with TRBJ2-6, with D perhaps matching TRBD2 (6 bases). The V gene lost 0 bases and the J gene lost 0 bases, with 13 bases spanning the gap. CDR3 length: 18 residues. Per the germline V gene, CDR1 is SGDLS and CDR2 is YYNGEE. CDR3 coding DNA: TGTGCCAGCAGCGTAGATCAGCGGGTCCACTCTGGGGCCAACGTCCTGACTTTC. Its translation: CASSVDQRVHSGANVLTF.

J is TRBJ1-2 and V is TRBV3-1 (or the pseudogene TRBV3-2); TRBD1 matches at 11 bases. Germline V gene sequence: CDR1 LGHDT, CDR2 YNNKEL (reference sequence). V trimming: 3 bases; J trimming: 6 bases; junction bases outside the gene matches: 9. The CDR3 spans 16 residues. Here the CDR3 reads CASSHWGQGEVDGYTF. The CDR3 DNA is TGTGCCAGCAGCCATTGGGGACAGGGGGAGGTTGATGGCTACACCTTC.

The J gene is TRBJ2-7, the V gene TRBV7-9; perhaps D is TRBD1 or TRBD2 (5 bases each). From germline, CDR1 is SEHNR and CDR2 FQNEAQ (reference sequence). V shed 5 bases and J shed 2 bases, with 16 bases lying between them. CDR3 length: 15 amino acids. In nucleotides, the CDR3 is TGTGCCAGCAGCGAGCGCCGGGACCGAGCCTACGAGCAGTACTTC. Translated, it gives CASSERRDRAYEQYF.

The chain carries TRBV7-2 and TRBJ1-3; 7 bases are shared with TRBD1. Germline V lookup: CDR1 SGHTA, CDR2 FQGNSA. The CDR3 covers 16 residues. V lost 5 bases, J lost 2 bases, and 9 bases stayed unmatched. CDR3 sequence: CASSRNRGETGNTIYF. As DNA, the CDR3 is TGTGCCAGCAGCCGTAACAGGGGTGAAACTGGAAACACCATATATTTT. The entire variable domain, with the rest obtained from reference TRBV7-2 and TRBJ1-3, is as follows: GAGVSQSPSNKVTEKGKDVELRCDPISGHTALYWYRQSLGQGLEFLIYFQGNSAPDKSGLPSDRFSAERTGGSVSTLTIQRTQQEDSAVYLCASSRNRGETGNTIYFGEGSWLTVV.

The chain couples TRBV3-1 (or the pseudogene TRBV3-2) to TRBJ2-1, with 8 nucleotides matching TRBD2. The junction had 7 bases not matched to a gene; V was cut back by 4 bases and J by 8 bases. This CDR3 is 14 amino acids long. Germline V gene lookup returns CDR1 LGHDT and CDR2 YNNKEL (reference sequence). The CDR3 coding sequence is TGTGCCAGCAGCCCCCGAGCGGGAGCAGATGAGCAGTTCTTC. Its translation is CASSPRAGADEQFF.

As DNA, the CDR3 is TGTGCCAGCAGAACCGGACCCGGACCCTACCCCTACAATGAGCAGTTCTTC. It specifies CASRTGPGPYPYNEQFF. V gene TRBV27 combines with J gene TRBJ2-1; D is unresolved. The CDR3 is 17 amino acids. V was cut by 6 bases and J by 2 bases, with 20 bases left in between. The germline gives CDR1 MNHEY, CDR2 SMNVEV (reference sequence).

The chain joins TRBV10-2 to TRBJ2-7, with D perhaps matching TRBD1 or TRBD2 (5 bases each). The CDR3 runs 14 residues. The V end lost 3 bases, the J end lost 0 bases, and 9 bases lay between the germline ends. Germline-derived CDR1 and CDR2 are WSHSY and SAAADI. The CDR3 is CASSEWGISYEQYF. The DNA for the CDR3 is TGCGCCAGCAGTGAATGGGGGATCTCCTACGAGCAGTACTTC.

This chain joins TRBV4-1 and TRBJ2-5; 7 nucleotides align to TRBD1. V was pared by 1 base and J by 6 bases, with 8 bases of the junction left unmatched. Looked up from germline, CDR1 is MGHRA and CDR2 is YSYEKL. This CDR3 has 15 residues. The CDR3 is CASSQVQGGEKTQYF. The CDR3 region has the DNA TGCGCCAGCAGCCAAGTACAAGGGGGCGAGAAGACCCAGTACTTC.

This chain uses TRBV10-3 with TRBJ1-1, with 9 nucleotides matching TRBD1. V shed 5 bases and J 10 bases; nucleotides not matched to a gene: 20. The CDR3 covers 17 residues. CDR1 and CDR2 from the germline V gene are ENHRY and SYGVKD. CDR3 sequence (DNA): TGTGCCATCAGTACAGGGGGCCGAGGTCTCCCGCACGCCCCAGCTTTCTTT. Translated: CAISTGGRGLPHAPAFF.

Written as DNA, the CDR3 is TGTGCCAGCAGCTCACGGGAAAAGGGCTCTGGGGCCAACGTCCTGACTTTC. It codes for CASSSREKGSGANVLTF. The V gene is TRBV7-9, the J gene TRBJ2-6; tentatively, D is TRBD2 (5 bases). CDR3 length: 17 amino acids. Germline CDR1 and CDR2: SEHNR and FQNEAQ (reference sequence). The germline V and J ends were trimmed by 4 bases and 0 bases, with 13 bases remaining between them.

J is TRBJ1-6 and V is TRBV27; 9 positions agree with TRBD1. The CDR3 contains 19 residues. CDR1 is MNHEY, CDR2 SMNVEV, per germline (reference sequence). J was trimmed by 8 bases and V by 0 bases; bases with no gene match: 14. CDR3 DNA: TGTGCCAGCAGTTTATCGTCGGACAGGGGTCCTAGTTTGGATTCACCCCTCCACTTT. Translated, it gives CASSLSSDRGPSLDSPLHF.

This chain links TRBV21-1 with TRBJ1-5; TRBD1 is the table's D call and was not checked against the DNA. TRBV21-1 is a pseudogene segment. CDR3 length: 14 residues. CDR3 in amino acids: CASSLYRVNQPQHF. CDR3 nucleotide sequence: TGTGCCAGCAGCTTATACAGGGTCAATCAGCCCCAGCATTTT.

The chain uses TRBV28 and TRBJ2-1; D tentatively reads TRBD1 or TRBD2 (5 bases each). The V gene's germline CDR1 is MDHEN and CDR2 SYDVKM. The CDR3 runs to 16 residues. Between the trimmed V and J ends, which lost 4 bases and 7 bases, there was a span of 20 bases. The CDR3 loop is CASSSGLPLRRNEQFF. CDR3 in DNA: TGTGCCAGCAGTTCGGGGCTGCCTCTTAGACGGAATGAGCAGTTCTTC.

The chain combines TRBV28 with TRBJ2-3; D is unclear. The germline V and J ends were trimmed by 6 bases and 2 bases, with 12 bases remaining between them. The length of the CDR3 is 14 residues. Per the germline V gene, CDR1 is MDHEN and CDR2 is SYDVKM. The CDR3 protein is CASRAFRFTDTQYF. CDR3 coding DNA: TGTGCCAGCAGGGCCTTTCGATTCACAGATACGCAGTATTTT.

The rearrangement links TRBV11-2 to TRBJ2-2; possibly TRBD2 for D (5 bases). The ends were cut back, 2 bases at V and 3 bases at J, with 22 bases in the middle. The CDR3 extends over 19 amino acids. CDR1 and CDR2 from the germline V gene are SGHAT and FQNNGV. The DNA of the CDR3 is TGTGCCAGCAGCTTAAAGCCAAAGAGCCCCACCGGGGACACCGGGGAGCTGTTTTTT. This sequence encodes CASSLKPKSPTGDTGELFF.

This chain joins TRBV14 and TRBJ1-1; TRBD1 matches at 9 bases. Germline assignment: CDR1 SGHDN and CDR2 FVKESK. With V trimmed by 3 bases and J by 2 bases, 4 bases remained unmatched. This CDR3 is 15 amino acids long. As DNA, the CDR3 is TGTGCCAGCAGCCACCTACAGGGGGCAAACACTGAAGCTTTCTTT. It is translated as CASSHLQGANTEAFF.

The genes are TRBV10-3 and TRBJ1-1; D may be TRBD1 (6 bases). Between the trimmed V and J ends, which lost 6 bases and 4 bases, there was a span of 15 bases. CDR3 length: 14 residues. Germline CDR1 is ENHRY and CDR2 is SYGVKD. Here the CDR3 reads CAIRDQGLVTEAFF. CDR3 nucleotide sequence: TGTGCCATCAGGGACCAGGGGTTAGTCACTGAAGCTTTCTTT.

The CDR3 protein is CAFRDRGTDTQYF. The DNA for the CDR3 is TGTGCCTTCCGGGACAGGGGCACAGATACGCAGTATTTT. J is TRBJ2-3 and V is TRBV30, with 9 bases aligning to TRBD1. Germline V gives CDR1 GTSNPN, CDR2 SVGIG (reference sequence). The CDR3 has 13 residues. Trimming cost V 7 bases and J 1 base; bases outside gene matches: 3.

This clone was recorded a few times. The rearrangement uses TRBV27 and TRBJ1-2; TRBD1 matches at 9 bases. The CDR3 length is 15 residues. The junction had 9 bases not matched to a gene; V was cut back by 5 bases and J by 5 bases. The germline gives CDR1 MNHEY, CDR2 SMNVEV (reference sequence). CDR3 bases: TGTGCCAGCAGTCTACAGGGGGCCACTCCGTATGGCTACACCTTC. Its translation: CASSLQGATPYGYTF.